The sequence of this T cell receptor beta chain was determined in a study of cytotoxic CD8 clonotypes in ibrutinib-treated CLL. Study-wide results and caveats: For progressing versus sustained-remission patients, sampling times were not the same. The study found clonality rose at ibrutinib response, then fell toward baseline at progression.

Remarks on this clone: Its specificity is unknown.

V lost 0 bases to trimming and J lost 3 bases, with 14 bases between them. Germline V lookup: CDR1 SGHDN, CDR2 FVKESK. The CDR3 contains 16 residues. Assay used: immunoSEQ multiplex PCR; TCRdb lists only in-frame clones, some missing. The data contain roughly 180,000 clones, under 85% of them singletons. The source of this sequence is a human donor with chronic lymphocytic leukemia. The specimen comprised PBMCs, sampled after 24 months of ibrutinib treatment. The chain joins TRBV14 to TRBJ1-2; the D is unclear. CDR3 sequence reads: CASSQERNRFYYGYTF. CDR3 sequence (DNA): TGTGCCAGCAGCCAAGAAAGAAACAGATTCTACTATGGCTACACCTTC.